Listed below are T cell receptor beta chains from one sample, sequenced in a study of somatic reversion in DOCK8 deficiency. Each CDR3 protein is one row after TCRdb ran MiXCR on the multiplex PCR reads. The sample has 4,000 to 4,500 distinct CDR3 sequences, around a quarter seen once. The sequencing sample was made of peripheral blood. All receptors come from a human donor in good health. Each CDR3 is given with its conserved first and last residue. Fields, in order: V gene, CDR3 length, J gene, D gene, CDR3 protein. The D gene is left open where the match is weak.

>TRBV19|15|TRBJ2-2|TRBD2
CASSPAGRDTGELFF
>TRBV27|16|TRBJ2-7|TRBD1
CASSLSGTGGTYEQYF
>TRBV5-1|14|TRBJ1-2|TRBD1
CASSMDRLFNGYTF
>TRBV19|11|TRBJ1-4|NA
CASRSNEKLFF
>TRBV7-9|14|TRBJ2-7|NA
CASSLGPGSYEQYF
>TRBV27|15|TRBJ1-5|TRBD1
CASRKTGALNQPQHF
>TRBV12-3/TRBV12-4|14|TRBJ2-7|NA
CASSWDSRGIEQYF
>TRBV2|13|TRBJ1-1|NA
CASSEDLNTEAFF
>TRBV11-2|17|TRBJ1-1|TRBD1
CASSLLTQGASYTEAFF
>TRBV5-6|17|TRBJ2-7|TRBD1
CASSPTPGTARSYEQYF
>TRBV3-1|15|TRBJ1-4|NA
CASSQAPSTNEKLFF
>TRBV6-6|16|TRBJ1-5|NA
CASSYISTGTNQPQHF
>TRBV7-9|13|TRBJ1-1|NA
CASSYRVGTGAFF
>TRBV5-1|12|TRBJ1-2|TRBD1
CASRGQGYGYTF
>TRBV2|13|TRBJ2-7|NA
CASSGGSGYEQYF
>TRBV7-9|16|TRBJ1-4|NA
CASSLALGGLDEKLFF
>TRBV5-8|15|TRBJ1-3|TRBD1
CASSLGQGNGNTIYF
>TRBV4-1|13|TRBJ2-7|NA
CASSQDMGYEQYF
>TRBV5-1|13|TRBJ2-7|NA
CASSLVGGREQYF
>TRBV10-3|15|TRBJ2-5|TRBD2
CAIKASGGPSETQYF
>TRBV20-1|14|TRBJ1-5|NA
CSARRSGVDQPQHF
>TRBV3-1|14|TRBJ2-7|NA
CASSLYGALDEQYF
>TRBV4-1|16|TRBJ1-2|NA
CASSQGSRAQIYGYTF
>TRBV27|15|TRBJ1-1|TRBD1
CASRPDRASNTEAFF
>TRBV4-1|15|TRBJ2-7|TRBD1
CASSPSQGAVYEQYF
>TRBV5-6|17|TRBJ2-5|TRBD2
CASSFMTSGDFQETQYF
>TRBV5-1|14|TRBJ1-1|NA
CASSQSMGSTEAFF
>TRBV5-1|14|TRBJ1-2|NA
CASSLARTDYGYTF
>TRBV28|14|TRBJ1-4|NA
CASSFYATNEKLFF
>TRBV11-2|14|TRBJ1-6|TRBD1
CASSSGQGNSPLHF
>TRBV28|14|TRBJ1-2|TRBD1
CASSSSRDRLGYTF
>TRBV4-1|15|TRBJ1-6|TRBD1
CASSRSGTGDSPLHF
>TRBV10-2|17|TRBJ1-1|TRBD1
CASTEGQGGFGNTEAFF